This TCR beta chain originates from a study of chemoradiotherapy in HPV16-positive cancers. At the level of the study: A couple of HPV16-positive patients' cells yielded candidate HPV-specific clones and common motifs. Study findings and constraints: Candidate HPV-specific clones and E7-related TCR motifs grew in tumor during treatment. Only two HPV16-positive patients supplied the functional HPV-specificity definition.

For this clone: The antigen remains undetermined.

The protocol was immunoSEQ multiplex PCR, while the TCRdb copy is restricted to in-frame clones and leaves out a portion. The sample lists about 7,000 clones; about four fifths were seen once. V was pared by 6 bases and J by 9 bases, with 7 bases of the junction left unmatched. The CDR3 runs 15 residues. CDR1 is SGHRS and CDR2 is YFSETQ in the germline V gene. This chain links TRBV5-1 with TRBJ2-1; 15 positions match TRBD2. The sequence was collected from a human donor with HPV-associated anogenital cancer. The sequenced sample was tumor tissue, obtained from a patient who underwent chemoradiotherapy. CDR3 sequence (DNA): TGCGCCAGCACAATCCCGGGACTAGCGGGAGGTGAGCAGTTCTTC. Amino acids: CASTIPGLAGGEQFF.